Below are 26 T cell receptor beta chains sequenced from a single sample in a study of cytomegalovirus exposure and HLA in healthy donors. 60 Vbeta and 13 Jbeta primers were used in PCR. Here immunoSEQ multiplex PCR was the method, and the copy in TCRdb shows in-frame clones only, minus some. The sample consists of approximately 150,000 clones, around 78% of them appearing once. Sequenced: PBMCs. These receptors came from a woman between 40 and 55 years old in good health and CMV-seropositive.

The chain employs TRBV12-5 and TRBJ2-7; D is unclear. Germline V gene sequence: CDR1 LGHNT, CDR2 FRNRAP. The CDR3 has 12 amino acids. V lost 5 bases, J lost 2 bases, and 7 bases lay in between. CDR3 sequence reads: CASGPLPYEQYF. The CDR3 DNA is TGTGCTAGTGGTCCTCTCCCCTACGAGCAGTACTTC.

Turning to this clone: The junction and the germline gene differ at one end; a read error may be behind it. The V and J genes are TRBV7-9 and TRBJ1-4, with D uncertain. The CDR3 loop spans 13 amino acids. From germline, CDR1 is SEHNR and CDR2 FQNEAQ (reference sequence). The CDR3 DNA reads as TGTTCCAGCAGCTTAGTCGGAGAGGAAAAACTGTTTTTT. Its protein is CSSSLVGEEKLFF.

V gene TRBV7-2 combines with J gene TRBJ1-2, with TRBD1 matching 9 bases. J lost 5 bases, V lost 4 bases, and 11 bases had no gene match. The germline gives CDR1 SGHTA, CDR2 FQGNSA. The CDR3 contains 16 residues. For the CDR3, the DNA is TGTGCCAGCAGCTCGGGGACAGGGCCTCCGGGGTATGGCTACACCTTC. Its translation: CASSSGTGPPGYGYTF.

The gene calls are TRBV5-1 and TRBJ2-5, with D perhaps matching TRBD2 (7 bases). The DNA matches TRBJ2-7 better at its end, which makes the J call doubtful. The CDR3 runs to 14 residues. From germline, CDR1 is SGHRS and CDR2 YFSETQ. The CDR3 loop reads CASRRGGASYEQYF. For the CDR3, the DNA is TGCGCCAGCAGGCGCGGGGGCGCCTCCTACGAGCAGTACTTC.

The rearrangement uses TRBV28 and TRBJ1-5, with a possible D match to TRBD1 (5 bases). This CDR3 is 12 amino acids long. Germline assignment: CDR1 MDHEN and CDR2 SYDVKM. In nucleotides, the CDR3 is TGTGCAGCAAGGGGTTCCGGTCAGCCCCAGCATTTT. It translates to CAARGSGQPQHF.

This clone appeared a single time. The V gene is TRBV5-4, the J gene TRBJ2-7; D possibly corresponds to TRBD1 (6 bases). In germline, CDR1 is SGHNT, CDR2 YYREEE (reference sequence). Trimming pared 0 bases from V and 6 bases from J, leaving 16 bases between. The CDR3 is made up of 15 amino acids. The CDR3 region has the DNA TGTGCCAGCAGCTTGGACCAGGGGACATGGACCGAGCAGTACTTC. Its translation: CASSLDQGTWTEQYF.

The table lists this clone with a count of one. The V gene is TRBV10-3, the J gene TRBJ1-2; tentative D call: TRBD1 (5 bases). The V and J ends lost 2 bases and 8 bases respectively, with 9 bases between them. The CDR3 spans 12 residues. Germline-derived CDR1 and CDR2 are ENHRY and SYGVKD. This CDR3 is CAISETGKGYTF. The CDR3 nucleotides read TGTGCCATCAGTGAGACAGGAAAAGGCTACACCTTC.

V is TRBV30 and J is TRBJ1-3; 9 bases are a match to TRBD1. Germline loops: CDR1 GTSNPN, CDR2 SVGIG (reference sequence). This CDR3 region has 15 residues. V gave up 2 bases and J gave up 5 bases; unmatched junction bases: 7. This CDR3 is CAWSLAGTGRNTIYF. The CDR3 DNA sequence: TGTGCCTGGAGTTTAGCCGGGACAGGGAGAAACACCATATATTTT.

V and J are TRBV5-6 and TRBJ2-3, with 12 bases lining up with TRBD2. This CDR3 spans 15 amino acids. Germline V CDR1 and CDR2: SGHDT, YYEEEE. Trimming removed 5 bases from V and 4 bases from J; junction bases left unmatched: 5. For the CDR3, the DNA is TGTGCCAGCAGTCGGACTAGCGGGATGTCAGATACGCAGTATTTT. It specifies CASSRTSGMSDTQYF.

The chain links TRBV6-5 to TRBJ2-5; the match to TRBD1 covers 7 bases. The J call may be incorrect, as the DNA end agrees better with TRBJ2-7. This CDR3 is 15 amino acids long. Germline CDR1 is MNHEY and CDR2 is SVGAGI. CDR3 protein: CASRPPGQRSYEQYF. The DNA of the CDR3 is TGTGCCAGCAGACCACCGGGACAGAGATCCTACGAGCAGTACTTC.

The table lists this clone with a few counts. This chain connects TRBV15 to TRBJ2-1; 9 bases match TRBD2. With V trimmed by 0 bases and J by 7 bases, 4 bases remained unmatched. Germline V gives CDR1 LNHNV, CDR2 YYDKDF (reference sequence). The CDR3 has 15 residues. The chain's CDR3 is CATSREREGWNEQFF. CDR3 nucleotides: TGTGCCACCAGCAGAGAGCGGGAGGGGTGGAATGAGCAGTTCTTC.

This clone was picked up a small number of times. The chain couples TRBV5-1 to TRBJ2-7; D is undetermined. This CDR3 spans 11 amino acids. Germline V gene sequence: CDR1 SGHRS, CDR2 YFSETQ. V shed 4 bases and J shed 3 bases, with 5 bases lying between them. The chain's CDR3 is CASSNFYEQYF. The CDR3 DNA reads TGCGCCAGCAGCAACTTCTACGAGCAGTACTTC.

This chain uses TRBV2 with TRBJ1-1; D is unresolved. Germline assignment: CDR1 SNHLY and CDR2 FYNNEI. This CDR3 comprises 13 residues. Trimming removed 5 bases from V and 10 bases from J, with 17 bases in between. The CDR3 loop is CASSRTSTLGAFF. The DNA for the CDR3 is TGTGCCAGCAGTCGAACCTCGACCCTAGGAGCTTTCTTT.

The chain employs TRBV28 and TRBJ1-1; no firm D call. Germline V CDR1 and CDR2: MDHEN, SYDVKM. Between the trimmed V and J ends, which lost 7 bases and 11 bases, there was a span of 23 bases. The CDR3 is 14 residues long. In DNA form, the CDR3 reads TGTGCCAGCATGGGCCAGCCCTCGCACAATGTGGCTTTCTTT. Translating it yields CASMGQPSHNVAFF. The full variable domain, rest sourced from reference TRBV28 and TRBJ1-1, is DVKVTQSSRYLVKRTGEKVFLECVQDMDHENMFWYRQDPGLGLRLIYFSYDVKMKEKGDIPEGYSVSREKKERFSLILESASTNQTSMYLCASMGQPSHNVAFFGQGTRLTVV.

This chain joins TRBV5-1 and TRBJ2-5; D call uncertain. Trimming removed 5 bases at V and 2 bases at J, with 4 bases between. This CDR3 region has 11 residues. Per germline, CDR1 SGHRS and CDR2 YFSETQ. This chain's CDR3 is CASSQQETQYF. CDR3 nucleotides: TGCGCCAGCAGTCAGCAAGAGACCCAGTACTTC.

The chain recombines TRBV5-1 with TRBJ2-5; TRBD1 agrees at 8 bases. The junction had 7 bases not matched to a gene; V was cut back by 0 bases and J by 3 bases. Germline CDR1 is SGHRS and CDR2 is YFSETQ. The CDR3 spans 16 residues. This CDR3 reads CASSLVRTGFEETQYF. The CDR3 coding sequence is TGCGCCAGCAGCTTGGTTCGGACAGGGTTCGAAGAGACCCAGTACTTC.

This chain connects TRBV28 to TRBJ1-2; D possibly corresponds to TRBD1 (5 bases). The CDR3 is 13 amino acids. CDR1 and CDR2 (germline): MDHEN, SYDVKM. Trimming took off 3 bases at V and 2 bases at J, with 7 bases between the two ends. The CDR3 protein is CASSLTVNYGYTF. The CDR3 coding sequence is TGTGCCAGCAGTTTGACAGTAAACTATGGCTACACCTTC.

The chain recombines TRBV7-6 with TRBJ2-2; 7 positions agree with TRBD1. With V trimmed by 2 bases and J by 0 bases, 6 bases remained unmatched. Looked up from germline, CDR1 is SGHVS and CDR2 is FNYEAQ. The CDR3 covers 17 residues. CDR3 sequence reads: CASSLPSGTANTGELFF. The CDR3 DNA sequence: TGTGCCAGCAGCTTACCCTCAGGGACAGCGAACACCGGGGAGCTGTTTTTT.

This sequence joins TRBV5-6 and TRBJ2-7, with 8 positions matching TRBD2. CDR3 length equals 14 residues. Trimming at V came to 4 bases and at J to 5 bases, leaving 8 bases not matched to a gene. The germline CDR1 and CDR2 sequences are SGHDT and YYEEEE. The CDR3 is CASSPGLARDEQYF. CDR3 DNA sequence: TGTGCCAGCAGCCCCGGACTAGCCCGGGACGAGCAGTACTTC.

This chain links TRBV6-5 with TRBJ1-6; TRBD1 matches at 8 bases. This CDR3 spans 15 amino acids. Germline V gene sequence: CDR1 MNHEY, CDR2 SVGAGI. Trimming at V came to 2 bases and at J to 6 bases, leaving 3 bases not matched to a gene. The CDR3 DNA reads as TGTGCCAGCAGTTACACAGGGGGTCGTAATTCACCCCTCCACTTT. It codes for CASSYTGGRNSPLHF.

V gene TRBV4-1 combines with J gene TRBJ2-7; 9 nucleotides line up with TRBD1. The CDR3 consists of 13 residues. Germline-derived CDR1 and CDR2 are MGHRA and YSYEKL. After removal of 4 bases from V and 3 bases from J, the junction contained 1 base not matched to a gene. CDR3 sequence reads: CASSLGQGYEQYF. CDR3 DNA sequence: TGCGCCAGCAGCCTGGGACAGGGCTACGAGCAGTACTTC.

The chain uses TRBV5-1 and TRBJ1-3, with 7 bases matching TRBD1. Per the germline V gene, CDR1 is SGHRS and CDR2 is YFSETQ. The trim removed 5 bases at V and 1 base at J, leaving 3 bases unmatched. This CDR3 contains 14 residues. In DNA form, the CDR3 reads TGCGCCAGCAGTCAACAGGGGTCTGGAAACACCATATATTTT. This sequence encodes CASSQQGSGNTIYF. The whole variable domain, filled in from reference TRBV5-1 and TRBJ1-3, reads KAGVTQTPRYLIKTRGQQVTLSCSPISGHRSVSWYQQTPGQGLQFLFEYFSETQRNKGNFPGRFSGRQFSNSRSEMNVSTLELGDSALYLCASSQQGSGNTIYFGEGSWLTVV.

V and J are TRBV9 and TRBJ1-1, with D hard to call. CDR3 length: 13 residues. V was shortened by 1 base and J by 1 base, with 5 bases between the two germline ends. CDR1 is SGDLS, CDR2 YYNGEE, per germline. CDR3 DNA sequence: TGTGCCAGCAGCGTAACATCGAACACTGAAGCTTTCTTT. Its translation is CASSVTSNTEAFF.

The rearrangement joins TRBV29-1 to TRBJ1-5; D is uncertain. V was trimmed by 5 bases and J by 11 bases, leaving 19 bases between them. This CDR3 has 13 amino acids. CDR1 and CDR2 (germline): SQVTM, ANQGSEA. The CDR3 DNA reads TGCAGCGTTATCTGGTCTGGGCGCCGGACCCAGCATTTT. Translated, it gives CSVIWSGRRTQHF.

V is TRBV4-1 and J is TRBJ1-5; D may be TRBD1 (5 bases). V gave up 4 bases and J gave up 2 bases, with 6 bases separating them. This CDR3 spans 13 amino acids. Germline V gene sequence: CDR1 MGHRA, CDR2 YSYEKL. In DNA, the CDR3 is TGCGCCAGCAGCCGGGGCCGCAATCAGCCCCAGCATTTT. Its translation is CASSRGRNQPQHF.

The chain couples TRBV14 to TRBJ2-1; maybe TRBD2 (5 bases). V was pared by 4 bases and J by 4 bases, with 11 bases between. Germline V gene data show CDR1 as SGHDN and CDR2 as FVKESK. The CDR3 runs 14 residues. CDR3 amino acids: CASSPQGGYNEQFF. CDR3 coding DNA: TGTGCCAGCAGCCCTCAAGGAGGTTACAATGAGCAGTTCTTC.